The 17 T cell receptor beta chains below all came from one sample that was sequenced in a study of human T cells and chemical hapten exposure. Documented time point: patch test 3, about 24 weeks after DPC sensitization. As to treatment: therapeutic diphenylcyclopropenone sensitization with weekly scalp DPC. Each CDR3 protein is one row after TCRdb ran MiXCR on the RACE reads. The sample lists about 170,000 distinct CDR3 sequences, roughly 25% occurring once. This material consisted of whole blood, taken in connection with sensitization to the hapten diphenylcyclopropenone (DPC). The source of these receptors is a woman under 30 with alopecia areata. Some clones in this sample may be carry-over from other donors' samples.

The gene calls are TRBV7-9 and TRBJ1-5; 7 nucleotides match TRBD1. The CDR3 has 15 amino acids. The junction had 7 bases not matched to a gene; V was cut back by 5 bases and J by 3 bases. Germline V gene lookup returns CDR1 SEHNR and CDR2 FQNEAQ (reference sequence). The CDR3 protein is CASSRDSASNQPQHF. In DNA, the CDR3 is TGTGCCAGCAGCCGGGACAGTGCTTCCAATCAGCCCCAGCATTTT.

This clonotype was observed a handful of times. This rearrangement joins TRBV29-1 to TRBJ2-2; D is unclear. The CDR3 has 12 amino acids. Germline V CDR1 and CDR2: SQVTM, ANQGSEA. The germline V and J ends were trimmed by 2 bases and 2 bases, with 3 bases remaining between them. Written as DNA, the CDR3 is TGCAGCGTTGAACCCAACACCGGGGAGCTGTTTTTT. Amino acids: CSVEPNTGELFF.

A few counts support this clonotype. This chain uses TRBV21-1 with TRBJ2-7; the table's D call TRBD2 went unverified against the DNA. TRBV21-1 counts as a pseudogene. CDR3 length: 19 residues. CDR3 amino acids: CASSKVGMKGGEQFYEQYF. The CDR3 nucleotides read TGTGCCAGCAGCAAAGTCGGTATGAAAGGAGGGGAACAATTCTACGAGCAGTACTTC.

This clonotype turned up a few times. V and J are TRBV7-2 and TRBJ1-2, with 9 bases identical to TRBD1. With 0 bases clipped from V and 3 bases from J, the junction kept 11 bases outside the gene matches. This CDR3 has 18 amino acids. Per germline, CDR1 SGHTA and CDR2 FQGNSA. The CDR3 sequence: CASSLARGQGPLDYGYTF. In DNA, the CDR3 is TGTGCCAGCAGCTTAGCGCGGGGACAGGGCCCTTTAGACTATGGCTACACCTTC.

This clonotype was seen ten or more times. The rearrangement joins TRBV15 to TRBJ1-5, with D hard to call. CDR1 and CDR2 (germline): LNHNV, YYDKDF (reference sequence). The ends were cut back, 11 bases at V and 3 bases at J, with 14 bases in the middle. CDR3 length equals 13 residues. The CDR3 spells CASAAGYNQPQHF. The CDR3 nucleotides read TGTGCCTCTGCCGCGGGCTACAATCAGCCCCAGCATTTT.

This clonotype was seen more than once but under ten times. J is TRBJ2-1 and V is TRBV10-3; 10 nucleotides align to TRBD2. Germline loops: CDR1 ENHRY, CDR2 SYGVKD. V trimming: 7 bases; J trimming: 5 bases; junction bases outside the gene matches: 5. The CDR3 contains 14 residues. The CDR3 spells CAINHGTSDNEQFF. The CDR3 coding sequence is TGTGCCATCAATCACGGGACTAGCGACAATGAGCAGTTCTTC.

This clonotype was counted between two and nine times. The chain has TRBV6-2 or TRBV6-3 and TRBJ2-1; no clear D gene. Trimming removed 6 bases from V and 4 bases from J, with 10 bases in between. Germline lookup yields CDR1 MNHEY and CDR2 SVGEGT. The CDR3 has 13 amino acids. The CDR3 DNA is TGTGCCAGCAGAAGGGTTTCATACAATGAGCAGTTCTTC. Its translation: CASRRVSYNEQFF.

V usage is TRBV21-1 and J usage is TRBJ2-2; no check of the table's D call, TRBD1, against the DNA was made. TRBV21-1 represents a pseudogene. CDR3 length equals 16 residues. The CDR3 reads CASSKKTGSVTGELFF. The CDR3 nucleotides are TGTGCCAGCAGCAAGAAGACAGGATCGGTCACCGGGGAGCTGTTTTTT.

The J gene is TRBJ2-3, the V gene TRBV2, with D possibly called TRBD1 or TRBD2 (5 bases each). V gave up 7 bases and J gave up 4 bases, with 12 bases separating them. The CDR3 spans 13 residues. Germline V gene lookup returns CDR1 SNHLY and CDR2 FYNNEI. The chain's CDR3 is CASKRGESDTQYF. The CDR3 DNA sequence: TGTGCCAGCAAAAGGGGAGAGTCAGATACGCAGTATTTT.

The gene calls are TRBV4-1 and TRBJ2-7; D is perhaps TRBD1 (6 bases). The CDR3 runs 14 residues. With 3 bases removed from V and 4 bases from J, the gap between germline ends came to 13 bases. The germline V gene encodes CDR1 MGHRA and CDR2 YSYEKL. The CDR3 DNA is TGCGCCAGCAGCCACCCGGGACAACGTTACGAGCAGTACTTC. Translation gives CASSHPGQRYEQYF.

This chain links TRBV7-3 with TRBJ2-2; 10 bases are a match to TRBD1. CDR3 length: 15 residues. Germline V CDR1 and CDR2: SGHTA, FQGTGA. Trimming cost V 5 bases and J 6 bases; bases outside gene matches: 6. CDR3 loop: CASSATGGLPGELFF. CDR3 nucleotides: TGTGCCAGCAGCGCGACAGGGGGCTTACCCGGGGAGCTGTTTTTT.

This sequence joins TRBV7-2 and TRBJ2-3; possible D gene TRBD2, 6 bases. This CDR3 is built from 15 residues. The germline CDR1 and CDR2 sequences are SGHTA and FQGNSA. The germline V and J ends were trimmed by 1 base and 7 bases, with 15 bases remaining between them. CDR3 in DNA: TGTGCCAGCAGCTTAGAGGTGGGGGGAACCTATACGCAGTATTTT. This gives the protein CASSLEVGGTYTQYF. Full variable domain (rest looked up from reference TRBV7-2 and TRBJ2-3): GAGVSQSPSNKVTEKGKDVELRCDPISGHTALYWYRQSLGQGLEFLIYFQGNSAPDKSGLPSDRFSAERTGGSVSTLTIQRTQQEDSAVYLCASSLEVGGTYTQYFGPGTRLTVL.

Only a few counts were recorded for this clonotype. Here the CDR3 DNA reads TGTGCCAGCAGTGAGACGGGACTGTCCGTTAGCTATGGCTACACCTTC. Amino acids: CASSETGLSVSYGYTF. V gene TRBV2 combines with J gene TRBJ1-2, with D perhaps TRBD1 (5 bases). This CDR3 region has 16 residues. Looked up from germline, CDR1 is SNHLY and CDR2 is FYNNEI. The V and J ends lost 3 bases and 4 bases respectively, with 18 bases between them.

The genes are TRBV27 and TRBJ2-7; 7 nucleotides agree with TRBD2. Germline V gene lookup returns CDR1 MNHEY and CDR2 SMNVEV (reference sequence). Trimming removed 2 bases from V and 5 bases from J; junction bases left unmatched: 12. This CDR3 has 16 residues. The CDR3 coding sequence is TGTGCCAGCAGTTTAGGTACTAGCGTGCCCCTGGACGAGCAGTACTTC. This gives the protein CASSLGTSVPLDEQYF.

The V call is TRBV20-1, the J call TRBJ2-1; no reliable D call. With 0 bases removed from V and 7 bases from J, the gap between germline ends came to 10 bases. Germline V gene data show CDR1 as DFQATT and CDR2 as SNEGSKA (reference sequence). The length of the CDR3 is 13 residues. CDR3 DNA: TGCAGTGCTAGAGACCTATGGGATAATGAGCAGTTCTTC. Amino acid sequence: CSARDLWDNEQFF.

The CDR3 region is CASSYYSDTEAFF. The CDR3 nucleotides are TGTGCCAGCAGCTACTACAGTGACACTGAAGCTTTCTTT. The chain combines TRBV7-2 with TRBJ1-1; D not resolved. V was cut by 4 bases and J by 3 bases, with 9 bases left in between. Per the germline V gene, CDR1 is SGHTA and CDR2 is FQGNSA. The CDR3 contains 13 residues.

This clonotype was observed many times. The V gene is TRBV7-8, the J gene TRBJ1-4, with a possible D match to TRBD1 (5 bases). V was pared by 1 base and J by 12 bases, with 18 bases between. The CDR3 loop spans 15 amino acids. Germline V CDR1 and CDR2: SGHVS, FQNEAQ. CDR3 nucleotides: TGTGCCAGCAGCTTAGGACAGACAGAAGCTAGTCAACTGTTTTTT. Amino acid sequence: CASSLGQTEASQLFF.